These 31 T cell receptor beta chains were all obtained from the same sample, sequenced in a study of CD4 T cell repertoires in COVID-19. Repertoires were generated with immunoSEQ multiplex PCR, while TCRdb's copy carries only in-frame clones and drops some. Among 65,000 to 95,000 clones listed, approximately 83% were seen once. Specimen: CD4+ T cells from peripheral blood, collected after recovery from COVID-19. These receptor sequences come from a human donor who had COVID-19.

The V and J genes are TRBV7-2 and TRBJ1-5; TRBD1 might be the D (5 bases). The CDR3 contains 13 residues. V was shortened by 5 bases and J by 5 bases, with 10 bases between the two germline ends. Per the germline V gene, CDR1 is SGHTA and CDR2 is FQGNSA. DNA of the CDR3: TGTGCCAGCAGCCTCCTACAGGATCAGCCCCAGCATTTT. This codes for CASSLLQDQPQHF.

This clone was seen a few times. The genes are TRBV28 and TRBJ1-5; TRBD1 is a possible D gene (6 bases). Germline assignment: CDR1 MDHEN and CDR2 SYDVKM. Trimming took 8 bases from V and 0 from J, leaving 14 bases between them. The CDR3 is made up of 15 amino acids. The CDR3 region has the DNA TGTGCCAGCTTTAGGGGGGGAAATAGCAATCAGCCCCAGCATTTT. It encodes CASFRGGNSNQPQHF.

The chain uses TRBV5-1 and TRBJ2-2, with TRBD2 matching 9 bases. V dropped 4 bases and J dropped 6; count of bases not matched to a gene: 16. The CDR3 spans 18 residues. From germline, CDR1 is SGHRS and CDR2 YFSETQ. Here the CDR3 reads CASSPGASGNLVAGELFF. In nucleotides, the CDR3 is TGCGCCAGCAGCCCCGGAGCTAGCGGGAACCTAGTGGCCGGGGAGCTGTTTTTT. The whole variable domain, remainder taken from reference TRBV5-1 and TRBJ2-2, is KAGVTQTPRYLIKTRGQQVTLSCSPISGHRSVSWYQQTPGQGLQFLFEYFSETQRNKGNFPGRFSGRQFSNSRSEMNVSTLELGDSALYLCASSPGASGNLVAGELFFGEGSRLTVL.

The chain carries TRBV28 and TRBJ1-5; weak D call: TRBD1 (5 bases). Between the trimmed V and J ends, which lost 2 bases and 2 bases, there was a span of 10 bases. The CDR3 contains 15 residues. Germline V CDR1 and CDR2: MDHEN, SYDVKM. The CDR3 DNA follows: TGTGCCAGCAGTTTACGACAGAAGGGCAATCAGCCCCAGCATTTT. It translates to CASSLRQKGNQPQHF.

The chain links TRBV6-5 to TRBJ2-1; the D is unclear. Per germline, CDR1 MNHEY and CDR2 SVGAGI. The CDR3 is 15 amino acids. V lost 6 bases to trimming and J lost 2 bases, with 14 bases between them. The CDR3 loop is CASRISVGAYNEQFF. CDR3 coding DNA: TGTGCCAGCAGGATCTCGGTAGGTGCCTACAATGAGCAGTTCTTC.

The V and J genes are TRBV3-1 (or the pseudogene TRBV3-2) and TRBJ1-3; D gene uncertain. Per germline, CDR1 LGHDT and CDR2 YNNKEL (reference sequence). V was pared by 1 base and J by 0 bases, with 10 bases between. The CDR3 runs 16 residues. In DNA form, the CDR3 reads TGTGCCAGCAGCCAAGGTCGGCTCAGCTCTGGAAACACCATATATTTT. Translating it yields CASSQGRLSSGNTIYF.

The chain has TRBV30 and TRBJ2-3; TRBD2 matches at 10 bases. The CDR3 sequence is 17 residues long. J gave up 1 base and V 2 bases, and 9 bases lay outside the gene matches. Germline assignment: CDR1 GTSNPN and CDR2 SVGIG (reference sequence). The CDR3 nucleotides read TGTGCCTGGAGTCCCGCCAGGACTAGCGGCCGCACAGATACGCAGTATTTT. As protein: CAWSPARTSGRTDTQYF. Supplemented by reference TRBV30 and TRBJ2-3, the full variable domain reads SQTIHQWPATLVQPVGSPLSLECTVEGTSNPNLYWYRQAAGRGLQLLFYSVGIGQISSEVPQNLSASRPQDRQFILSSKKLLLSDSGFYLCAWSPARTSGRTDTQYFGPGTRLTVL.

The chain is built from TRBV6-5 and TRBJ1-5; a possible D gene is TRBD1 (5 bases). Between the trimmed V and J ends, which lost 7 bases and 3 bases, there was a span of 16 bases. The V gene's germline CDR1 is MNHEY and CDR2 SVGAGI. The CDR3 totals 15 residues. This CDR3 is CASTTGRVLNQPQHF. CDR3 DNA: TGTGCCAGCACTACGGGACGGGTTCTCAATCAGCCCCAGCATTTT.

The chain is built from TRBV28 and TRBJ2-7; D unclear. This CDR3 contains 11 residues. Germline CDR1 is MDHEN and CDR2 is SYDVKM. V was cut by 8 bases and J by 10 bases, with 15 bases left in between. The CDR3 region is CASALGLEQYF. CDR3 in DNA: TGTGCCAGCGCCCTAGGGTTGGAACAGTACTTC.

This chain uses TRBV7-2 with TRBJ2-3; no clear D gene. Germline CDR1 and CDR2: SGHTA and FQGNSA. The V end was cut by 7 bases, the J end by 3 bases, with 11 bases between. This CDR3 comprises 13 residues. This chain's CDR3 is CASTQGYTDTQYF. The CDR3 DNA is TGTGCCAGCACCCAAGGGTATACAGATACGCAGTATTTT.

The V call is TRBV6-5, the J call TRBJ1-3; D ambiguous. This CDR3 comprises 12 residues. The V gene's germline CDR1 is MNHEY and CDR2 SVGAGI. Trimming stripped 8 bases from V and 5 bases from J, with 10 bases between. Written as DNA, the CDR3 is TGTGCCAGCTTTCAGCCAAGAAACACCATATATTTT. This gives the protein CASFQPRNTIYF.

In DNA, the CDR3 is TGTGCCATCAGTGGAGACGCCTCCTACGAGCAGTACTTC. Its translation: CAISGDASYEQYF. V usage is TRBV10-3 and J usage is TRBJ2-7; D is unclear. The CDR3 is made up of 13 amino acids. The germline CDR1 and CDR2 sequences are ENHRY and SYGVKD. Trimming shortened V by 4 bases and J by 0 bases, and 7 bases separated the two germline ends.

Only one count was recorded for this clone. This chain links TRBV27 with TRBJ1-2; D not resolved. The germline V and J ends were trimmed by 9 bases and 1 base, with 24 bases remaining between them. CDR1 and CDR2 from the germline V gene are MNHEY and SMNVEV (reference sequence). This CDR3 comprises 17 residues. The CDR3 DNA sequence: TGTGCCAGGGGGATGGGAGCCCCCCCGTCGGTTAACTATGGCTACACCTTC. Protein sequence: CARGMGAPPSVNYGYTF.

The chain carries TRBV7-3 and TRBJ2-7; 9 bases agree with TRBD1. The germline CDR1 and CDR2 sequences are SGHTA and FQGTGA. There are 15 residues in the CDR3. V shed 1 base, J shed 7 bases, and the junction held 8 bases outside the gene matches. CDR3 in amino acids: CASSLMGQGSWEQYF. The CDR3 coding sequence is TGTGCCAGCAGCTTAATGGGACAGGGTTCTTGGGAGCAGTACTTC.

The chain links TRBV7-6 to TRBJ2-5, with TRBD2 matching over 11 bases. V shed 5 bases and J 4 bases; nucleotides not matched to a gene: 12. The CDR3 loop spans 17 amino acids. Per the germline V gene, CDR1 is SGHVS and CDR2 is FNYEAQ. The CDR3 spells CASSPGVSGRVGETQYF. CDR3 nucleotide sequence: TGTGCCAGCAGCCCCGGTGTTAGCGGGAGGGTGGGAGAGACCCAGTACTTC.

The chain recombines TRBV18 with TRBJ1-5; 9 nucleotides line up with TRBD1. This CDR3 contains 15 residues. Trimming cost V 4 bases and J 1 base; bases outside gene matches: 2. The germline gives CDR1 KGHSH, CDR2 LQKENI. Here the CDR3 DNA reads TGTGCCAGCTCACACGGACAGGGGAGCAATCAGCCCCAGCATTTT. Translation gives CASSHGQGSNQPQHF.

With regard to this clone: Other DNA sequences in the same sample also yield this CDR3. The chain links TRBV6-1 to TRBJ1-2; TRBD1 aligns across 8 bases. CDR1 is MNHNS, CDR2 SASEGT, per germline. The CDR3 length is 16 residues. The J segment lost 5 bases and the V segment lost 0 bases, leaving 8 bases of the junction unmatched. The CDR3 bases are TGTGCCAGCAGTGAAGCAGCAGGGGGCGCCGGATATGGCTACACCTTC. Its protein product is CASSEAAGGAGYGYTF.

On this clone: One end of the junction does not line up with germline, which may come from a read error. CDR3 protein: CASSDSGRPNYGYTF. The CDR3 bases are TGTGCCAGCAGTGACTCGGGCAGGCCTAACTATGGCTACACCTTC. The gene calls are TRBV6-5 and TRBJ1-2; D call uncertain. This CDR3 has 15 residues. Germline CDR1 MNHEY, CDR2 SVGAGI.

The J gene is TRBJ1-6, the V gene TRBV28; D is undetermined. The CDR3 has 14 residues. Germline V gene sequence: CDR1 MDHEN, CDR2 SYDVKM. Trimming took off 1 base at V and 7 bases at J, with 8 bases between the two ends. CDR3 sequence reads: CASSLFSGNSPLHF. The CDR3 bases are TGTGCCAGCAGTTTATTTAGCGGGAATTCACCCCTCCACTTT. Full variable domain (rest looked up from reference TRBV28 and TRBJ1-6): DVKVTQSSRYLVKRTGEKVFLECVQDMDHENMFWYRQDPGLGLRLIYFSYDVKMKEKGDIPEGYSVSREKKERFSLILESASTNQTSMYLCASSLFSGNSPLHFGNGTRLTVT.

This clone was detected once. The genes are TRBV14 and TRBJ2-2; D remains ambiguous. In germline, CDR1 is SGHDN, CDR2 FVKESK. This CDR3 has 14 amino acids. Trimming cost V 1 base and J 7 bases, with 10 bases left between them. The CDR3 sequence is CASSQVNSNGELFF. In DNA, the CDR3 is TGTGCCAGCAGCCAAGTCAACAGTAACGGGGAGCTGTTTTTT.

The CDR3 sequence: CASSLVAGGAYEQYF. The CDR3 coding sequence is TGTGCCAGCAGTTTGGTTGCGGGAGGGGCCTACGAGCAGTACTTC. The chain uses TRBV6-5 and TRBJ2-7, with TRBD2 identical over 9 bases. This CDR3 is built from 15 residues. J was trimmed by 2 bases and V by 4 bases; bases with no gene match: 6. Germline V gives CDR1 MNHEY, CDR2 SVGAGI.

The rearrangement links TRBV5-1 to TRBJ1-4, with TRBD1 as a possible D gene (5 bases). Germline CDR1 and CDR2: SGHRS and YFSETQ. This CDR3 is built from 14 residues. V was clipped by 4 bases and J by 8 bases, with 15 bases between them. In DNA, the CDR3 is TGCGCCAGCAGCGGAAACCAGGGAGGGGAAAAACTGTTTTTT. Its protein product is CASSGNQGGEKLFF.

The rearrangement joins TRBV12-3 or TRBV12-4 to TRBJ2-2; D is unresolved. The CDR3 is 13 residues long. Trimming took 6 bases from V and 4 from J, leaving 9 bases between them. The CDR3 DNA reads as TGTGCCAGCAGGCCTATATTCACCGGGGAGCTGTTTTTT. Its translation is CASRPIFTGELFF.

This chain links TRBV29-1 with TRBJ1-1; the D gene is possibly TRBD1 (6 bases). Germline CDR1 SQVTM, CDR2 ANQGSEA. The V end lost 0 bases, the J end lost 10 bases, and 9 bases lay between the germline ends. This CDR3 has 11 residues. CDR3 nucleotide sequence: TGCAGCGTTGAAGATCCGACAGGAGCTTTCTTT. It yields the protein CSVEDPTGAFF.

This clone was detected only once. J is TRBJ2-3 and V is TRBV7-9, with D perhaps TRBD1 (5 bases). The germline V gene has CDR1 SEHNR and CDR2 FQNEAQ (reference sequence). The CDR3 contains 14 residues. Trimming removed 4 bases at V and 4 bases at J, with 12 bases between. The CDR3 is CASSSDQGADTQYF. The CDR3 DNA follows: TGTGCCAGCAGCTCTGACCAGGGTGCAGATACGCAGTATTTT.

This clone was counted a few times. The V and J genes are TRBV28 and TRBJ2-3; D is undetermined. Germline V lookup: CDR1 MDHEN, CDR2 SYDVKM. Trimming cost V 3 bases and J 5 bases, with 18 bases left between them. The CDR3 has 16 amino acids. CDR3 nucleotide sequence: TGTGCCAGCAGTTTGGTCGGCACCAGCAAAAAAGATACGCAGTATTTT. Translating gives CASSLVGTSKKDTQYF.

J is TRBJ2-5 and V is TRBV9, with 7 bases that match TRBD2. V was clipped by 1 base and J by 5 bases; unmatched bases: 11. This CDR3 has 16 residues. Germline V gives CDR1 SGDLS, CDR2 YYNGEE. The CDR3 DNA sequence: TGTGCCAGCAGCGTATGGGAGGGAGGGCCAGGTGAGACCCAGTACTTC. Its translation: CASSVWEGGPGETQYF.

The genes are TRBV6-5 and TRBJ2-1; D is ambiguous. The germline V and J ends were trimmed by 6 bases and 7 bases, with 19 bases remaining between them. The length of the CDR3 is 15 residues. Germline V gene sequence: CDR1 MNHEY, CDR2 SVGAGI. CDR3 DNA sequence: TGTGCCAGCAGACCAACCCCCGGGTACGGGAATGAGCAGTTCTTC. This gives the protein CASRPTPGYGNEQFF.

This sequence joins TRBV3-1 (or the pseudogene TRBV3-2) and TRBJ2-2, with D perhaps TRBD1 or TRBD2 (7 bases each). Germline CDR1 is LGHDT and CDR2 is YNNKEL (reference sequence). This CDR3 contains 15 residues. V was cut by 7 bases and J by 4 bases, with 16 bases left in between. The chain's CDR3 is CASTQGGGGTGELFF. CDR3 in DNA: TGTGCCAGCACTCAGGGAGGGGGCGGCACCGGGGAGCTGTTTTTT.

The genes are TRBV29-1 and TRBJ2-2, with D maybe TRBD1 (7 bases). The CDR3 runs to 14 residues. Germline CDR1 reads SQVTM; CDR2 reads ANQGSEA. V was pared by 4 bases and J by 5 bases, with 14 bases between. The CDR3, as DNA: TGCAGCGTTGCACAGGGGAGGAGAACCGGGGAGCTGTTTTTT. This codes for CSVAQGRRTGELFF.

The rearrangement joins TRBV12-5 to TRBJ1-5; D gene unclear. Germline V gene sequence: CDR1 LGHNT, CDR2 FRNRAP. Trimming removed 4 bases from V and 11 bases from J, with 15 bases in between. The CDR3 spans 13 residues. The CDR3 nucleotides are TGTGCTAGTGGTTCGGTCGGGAATGGGGCCCAGCATTTT. It translates to CASGSVGNGAQHF.